Below are 22 T cell receptor beta chains sequenced from a single sample in a study of control samples from healthy donors and cancer patients. Assay: immunoSEQ multiplex PCR; the TCRdb copy retains only in-frame clones and omits some. The table lists 100,000 to 150,000 clones, 90% of them singletons. Material: blood. The receptors were sampled from a man aged 18 to 30 in good health.

This clone was counted only a few times. This sequence joins TRBV29-1 and TRBJ2-3; possible D gene TRBD1, 6 bases. V lost 7 bases and J 0 bases, leaving 20 bases between the germline ends. This CDR3 comprises 16 residues. Germline CDR1 reads SQVTM; CDR2 reads ANQGSEA. CDR3 sequence: CSARTTGTSSTDTQYF. DNA for the CDR3: TGCAGCGCTCGGACCACAGGGACCTCTAGCACAGATACGCAGTATTTT.

The J gene is TRBJ2-2, the V gene TRBV7-3; the D gene is possibly TRBD1 (5 bases). The CDR3 totals 15 residues. Germline CDR1 is SGHTA and CDR2 is FQGTGA. Trimming took off 6 bases at V and 7 bases at J, with 18 bases between the two ends. CDR3 residues: CASSPDTWPGGELFF. The CDR3 DNA is TGTGCCAGCAGTCCGGACACCTGGCCCGGCGGGGAGCTGTTTTTT. Full variable domain (missing parts from reference TRBV7-3 and TRBJ2-2): GAGVSQTPSNKVTEKGKYVELRCDPISGHTALYWYRQSLGQGPEFLIYFQGTGAADDSGLPNDRFFAVRPEGSVSTLKIQRTERGDSAVYLCASSPDTWPGGELFFGEGSRLTVL.

DNA for the CDR3: TGTGCCAGCAGTAACACGGGGACTAGCCTTTCGGAGACCCAGTACTTC. This codes for CASSNTGTSLSETQYF. The V gene is TRBV27, the J gene TRBJ2-5, with 9 bases identical to TRBD2. The CDR3 totals 16 residues. CDR1 and CDR2 (germline): MNHEY, SMNVEV (reference sequence). The V segment lost 5 bases and the J segment 5 bases; nucleotides outside the gene matches: 12.

V gene TRBV27 combines with J gene TRBJ2-3; 10 positions agree with TRBD2. This CDR3 has 16 amino acids. Trimming removed 0 bases from V and 4 bases from J; junction bases left unmatched: 4. CDR1 and CDR2 from the germline V gene are MNHEY and SMNVEV (reference sequence). The CDR3 DNA sequence: TGTGCCAGCAGTTTATCCCTAGCGGGAGTAGCAGATACGCAGTATTTT. Encoded protein: CASSLSLAGVADTQYF.

This chain joins TRBV10-3 and TRBJ2-7; 7 nucleotides agree with TRBD2. The V and J ends lost 10 bases and 4 bases, in that order; junction bases with no gene match: 13. The CDR3 length is 14 residues. CDR1 is ENHRY and CDR2 is SYGVKD in the germline V gene. The chain's CDR3 is CATGGQREGYEQYV. Written as DNA, the CDR3 is TGTGCCACCGGAGGGCAGCGGGAAGGGTACGAGCAGTACGTC.

This clone has a single count. V gene TRBV6-1 combines with J gene TRBJ2-3; possibly TRBD1 or TRBD2 for D (5 bases each). The germline CDR1 and CDR2 sequences are MNHNS and SASEGT. The V end was cut by 3 bases, the J end by 7 bases, with 11 bases between. The CDR3 loop spans 13 amino acids. CDR3 nucleotide sequence: TGTGCCAGCAGTGAGTCCGGGGCGAATACGCAGTATTTT. Its translation: CASSESGANTQYF.

The rearrangement links TRBV27 to TRBJ2-6, with 7 bases matching TRBD1. This CDR3 has 18 amino acids. Germline V gene data show CDR1 as MNHEY and CDR2 as SMNVEV (reference sequence). With V trimmed by 0 bases and J by 1 base, 6 bases remained unmatched. The CDR3, as DNA: TGTGCCAGCAGTTTATCGCCGGGACAGCGTTCTGGGGCCAACGTCCTGACTTTC. Protein product: CASSLSPGQRSGANVLTF.

The chain joins TRBV11-2 to TRBJ2-2; D is unresolved. Trimming removed 4 bases at V and 4 bases at J, with 1 base between. Germline V gene data show CDR1 as SGHAT and CDR2 as FQNNGV. The CDR3 runs 11 residues. The CDR3 bases are TGTGCCAGCAGCTCCACCGGGGAGCTGTTTTTT. It translates to CASSSTGELFF. Variable domain in full (rest from reference TRBV11-2 and TRBJ2-2): EAGVAQSPRYKIIEKRQSVAFWCNPISGHATLYWYQQILGQGPKLLIQFQNNGVVDDSQLPKDRFSAERLKGVDSTLKIQPAKLEDSAVYLCASSSTGELFFGEGSRLTVL.

The chain combines TRBV30 with TRBJ1-2; D not resolved. Trimming pared 0 bases from V and 3 bases from J, leaving 14 bases between. Germline V gene sequence: CDR1 GTSNPN, CDR2 SVGIG (reference sequence). The CDR3 has 15 amino acids. The CDR3 region is CAWSVPGSLHYGYTF. CDR3 nucleotides: TGTGCCTGGAGTGTACCTGGGTCCTTACACTATGGCTACACCTTC.

The V call is TRBV6-6, the J call TRBJ1-5; the match to TRBD1 covers 7 bases. The CDR3 runs 14 residues. Trimming removed 7 bases from V and 2 bases from J; junction bases left unmatched: 5. Germline values: CDR1 MNHNY, CDR2 SVGAGI (reference sequence). CDR3 region: CASNGQDRNQPQHF. The CDR3 nucleotides are TGTGCCAGCAACGGACAGGATCGCAATCAGCCCCAGCATTTT.

The J gene is TRBJ1-2, the V gene TRBV23-1; a possible D gene is TRBD1 (5 bases). TRBV23-1 is an open reading frame, and its role is uncertain. Trimming removed 6 bases at V and 7 bases at J, with 18 bases between. The length of the CDR3 is 14 residues. The CDR3 spells CASSLDSLYGGYTF. The DNA for the CDR3 is TGCGCCAGCAGCCTTGACAGCCTATACGGTGGCTACACCTTC.

This clone was seen only a few times. The chain recombines TRBV6-2 or TRBV6-3 with TRBJ2-5; 8 bases line up with TRBD2. CDR1 is MNHEY, CDR2 SVGEGT, per germline. The CDR3 runs to 15 residues. With 6 bases clipped from V and 2 bases from J, the junction kept 8 bases outside the gene matches. CDR3 coding DNA: TGTGCCAGCAGCCCACGACTAGCGCCGCAAGAGACCCAGTACTTC. This translates into CASSPRLAPQETQYF.

This sequence joins TRBV9 and TRBJ1-2; the D is unclear. V shed 3 bases and J shed 0 bases, with 18 bases lying between them. Germline V gene lookup returns CDR1 SGDLS and CDR2 YYNGEE. The CDR3 extends over 17 amino acids. The CDR3 here is CASSAPERSNSNYGYTF. CDR3 coding DNA: TGTGCCAGCAGCGCTCCCGAGAGGAGTAACTCTAACTATGGCTACACCTTC.

V usage is TRBV3-1 (or the pseudogene TRBV3-2) and J usage is TRBJ1-2, with D possibly being TRBD1 (5 bases). V was trimmed by 1 base and J by 8 bases, leaving 14 bases between them. This CDR3 comprises 14 residues. CDR1 LGHDT and CDR2 YNNKEL come from the germline V gene (reference sequence). The CDR3 reads CASSQVTGGSGYTF. DNA for the CDR3: TGTGCCAGCAGCCAAGTTACGGGGGGGAGCGGCTACACCTTC.

The chain has TRBV5-5 and TRBJ2-3; 7 positions agree with TRBD2. Germline CDR1 is SGHKS and CDR2 is YYEKEE (reference sequence). With 0 bases clipped from V and 0 bases from J, the junction kept 7 bases outside the gene matches. The CDR3 loop spans 17 amino acids. CDR3 region: CASSLDRLADSTDTQYF. The CDR3 region has the DNA TGTGCCAGCAGCTTGGACCGACTAGCAGATAGCACAGATACGCAGTATTTT.

The chain carries TRBV7-9 and TRBJ2-1, with TRBD2 matching over 9 bases. Trimming removed 1 base from V and 7 bases from J; junction bases left unmatched: 11. Germline V gene lookup returns CDR1 SEHNR and CDR2 FQNEAQ (reference sequence). The CDR3 length is 17 residues. This CDR3 reads CASSLGYIAGAANEQFF. In DNA form, the CDR3 reads TGTGCCAGCAGCTTAGGTTACATAGCGGGGGCCGCGAATGAGCAGTTCTTC.

The chain is built from TRBV19 and TRBJ2-1; no reliable D call. Germline values: CDR1 LNHDA, CDR2 SQIVND (reference sequence). The CDR3 is made up of 12 amino acids. With 5 bases removed from V and 10 bases from J, the gap between germline ends came to 12 bases. The chain's CDR3 is CASSFQPGEQFF. Written as DNA, the CDR3 is TGTGCCAGTAGTTTTCAACCGGGCGAGCAGTTCTTC.

Written as DNA, the CDR3 is TGTGCCAGCAGCTTAGAATGGCGGGAGGAGGAGACCGGGGAGCTGTTTTTT. Residues: CASSLEWREEETGELFF. This chain connects TRBV11-3 to TRBJ2-2; 8 bases are shared with TRBD2. Germline values: CDR1 SGHNT, CDR2 YENEEA. J was trimmed by 5 bases and V by 0 bases; bases with no gene match: 8. The CDR3 extends over 17 amino acids.

J is TRBJ1-2 and V is TRBV4-1; TRBD1 matches 10 bases. The CDR3 runs 16 residues. The V segment lost 0 bases and the J segment 8 bases; nucleotides outside the gene matches: 9. The V gene's germline CDR1 is MGHRA and CDR2 YSYEKL. CDR3 sequence reads: CASSQERPGQGLGYTF. The DNA for the CDR3 is TGCGCCAGCAGCCAAGAGAGGCCGGGACAGGGGCTCGGCTACACCTTC.

Only one count was recorded for this clone. This chain uses TRBV6-2 or TRBV6-3 with TRBJ1-2; weak D call: TRBD1 (6 bases). There are 15 residues in the CDR3. With 2 bases removed from V and 7 bases from J, the gap between germline ends came to 17 bases. Germline loops: CDR1 MNHEY, CDR2 SVGEGT. The CDR3 loop reads CASSYGDNAYRGYTF. CDR3 sequence (DNA): TGTGCCAGCAGTTACGGGGACAATGCTTACCGTGGCTACACCTTC.

This clone was seen only a few times. In nucleotides, the CDR3 is TGTGCCAGCAGTTGGGGACAGGGGGACACCGGGGAGCTGTTTTTT. Translated, it gives CASSWGQGDTGELFF. The V gene is TRBV6-5, the J gene TRBJ2-2; 11 bases fit TRBD1. CDR1 is MNHEY, CDR2 SVGAGI, per germline. V dropped 4 bases and J dropped 3; count of bases not matched to a gene: 1. The CDR3 contains 15 residues.

This clone came up once. The chain has TRBV5-6 and TRBJ1-5; D not resolved. The V gene's germline CDR1 is SGHDT and CDR2 YYEEEE. V gave up 0 bases and J gave up 6 bases, with 4 bases separating them. This CDR3 has 12 amino acids. CDR3 residues: CASSLEGQPQHF. CDR3 in DNA: TGTGCCAGCAGCTTGGAAGGTCAGCCCCAGCATTTT.